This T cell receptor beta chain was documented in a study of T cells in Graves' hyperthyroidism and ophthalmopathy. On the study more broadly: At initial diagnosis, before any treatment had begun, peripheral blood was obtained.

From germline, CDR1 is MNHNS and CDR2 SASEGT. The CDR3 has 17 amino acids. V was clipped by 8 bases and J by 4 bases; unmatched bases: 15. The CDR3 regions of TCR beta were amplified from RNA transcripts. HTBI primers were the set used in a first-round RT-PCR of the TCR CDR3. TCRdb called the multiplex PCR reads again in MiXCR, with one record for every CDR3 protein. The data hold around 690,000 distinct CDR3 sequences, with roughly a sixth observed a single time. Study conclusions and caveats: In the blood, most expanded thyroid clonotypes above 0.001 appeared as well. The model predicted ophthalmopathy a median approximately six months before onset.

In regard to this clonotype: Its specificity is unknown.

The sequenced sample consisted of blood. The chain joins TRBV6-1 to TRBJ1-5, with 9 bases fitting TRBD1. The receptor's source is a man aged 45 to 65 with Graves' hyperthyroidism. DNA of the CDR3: TGTGCCAGCCAAAACCCCGGCACAGGGGGCTTAAATCAGCCCCAGCATTTT. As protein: CASQNPGTGGLNQPQHF.